The sequence of this T cell receptor (beta chain) was determined in a study of blood T cell repertoires in COVID-19. In the authors' workflow: Estimation of nucleated cell counts relied on the amplification of reference gene primers. TCRdb's table, derived via immunoSEQ multiplex PCR, lists solely in-frame clones and lacks some. V and J calls and clone size come straight from that table; D and trimming were deduced from the DNA. The repertoire includes 160,000 or so clones, 80% of them detected once, and 0.45% to 0.6% sits in the top ten. The CDR3 length is 13 residues. Trimming shortened V by 2 bases and J by 6 bases, and 9 bases separated the two germline ends. Germline assignment: CDR1 SGHRS and CDR2 YFSETQ.

This chain uses TRBV5-1 with TRBJ2-1; weak D call: TRBD2 (6 bases). Sample: peripheral blood. The TCR was taken from a man aged 55 to 70 with acute or convalescent COVID-19. In nucleotides, the CDR3 is TGCGCCAGCAGCTTCTTCGGGGGCAATGAGCAGTTCTTC. It is translated as CASSFFGGNEQFF.